This TCR beta chain was captured in a study of T cells in Graves' hyperthyroidism and ophthalmopathy. About the research overall: Sampling of peripheral blood happened at initial diagnosis, prior to any treatment. Notes on the study in general: The model made its ophthalmopathy prediction, and onset followed a median about 5.9 months later.

Concerning this clonotype: Antigen: not known.

What was amplified from RNA transcripts were TCR beta CDR3 regions. HTBI primers were the set used in a first-round RT-PCR of the TCR CDR3. A single record per CDR3 protein comes from TCRdb applying MiXCR to the multiplex PCR reads. The table shows some 600,000 distinct CDR3 sequences, with about 14% occurring only once. The CDR3 contains 13 residues. Germline CDR1 and CDR2: SGHTA and FQGTGA. Trimming removed 5 bases from V and 4 bases from J, with 11 bases in between. The sequence came from a woman aged 25 to 45 with Graves' hyperthyroidism that later progressed to Graves' ophthalmopathy. V gene TRBV7-3 combines with J gene TRBJ2-5; D is possibly TRBD1 or TRBD2 (5 bases each). Sequences were obtained from blood. The CDR3, as DNA: TGTGCCAGCAGCCGGGGCGTATCAGAGACCCAGTACTTC. It is translated as CASSRGVSETQYF.